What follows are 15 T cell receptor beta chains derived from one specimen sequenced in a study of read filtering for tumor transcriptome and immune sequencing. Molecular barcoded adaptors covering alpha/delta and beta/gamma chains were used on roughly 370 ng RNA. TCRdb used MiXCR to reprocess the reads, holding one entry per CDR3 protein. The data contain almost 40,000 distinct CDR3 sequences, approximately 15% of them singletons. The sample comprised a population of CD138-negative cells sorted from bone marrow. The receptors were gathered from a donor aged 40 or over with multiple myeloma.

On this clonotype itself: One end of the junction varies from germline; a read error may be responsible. The CDR3 protein is CASSYGQICGYTF. In DNA, the CDR3 is TGCGCCAGCAGCTACGGACAGATCTGTGGCTACACCTTT. The rearrangement links TRBV5-1 to TRBJ1-2, with D tentatively TRBD1 (6 bases). Germline loops: CDR1 SGHRS, CDR2 YFSETQ. The CDR3 consists of 13 residues.

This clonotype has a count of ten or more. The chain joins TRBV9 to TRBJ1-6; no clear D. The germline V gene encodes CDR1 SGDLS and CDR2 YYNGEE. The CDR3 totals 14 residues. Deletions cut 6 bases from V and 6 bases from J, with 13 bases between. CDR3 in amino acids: CASTPDDGNSPLHF. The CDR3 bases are TGTGCCAGCACTCCAGACGACGGTAATTCACCCCTCCACTTT.

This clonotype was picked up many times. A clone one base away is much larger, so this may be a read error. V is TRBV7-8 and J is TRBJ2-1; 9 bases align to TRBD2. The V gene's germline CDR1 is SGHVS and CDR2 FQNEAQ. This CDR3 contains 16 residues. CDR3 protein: CASTNPGGGAYNVQFF. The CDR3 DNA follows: TGTGCCAGCACAAACCCGGGCGGGGGGGCCTACAATGTGCAGTTCTTC.

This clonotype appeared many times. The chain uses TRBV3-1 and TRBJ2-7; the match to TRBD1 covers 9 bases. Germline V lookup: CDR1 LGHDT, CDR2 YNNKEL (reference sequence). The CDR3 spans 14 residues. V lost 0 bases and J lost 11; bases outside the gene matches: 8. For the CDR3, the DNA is TGTGCCAGCAGCCAAGATTATGGGACAGGGCCTAAGTACTTC. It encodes CASSQDYGTGPKYF.

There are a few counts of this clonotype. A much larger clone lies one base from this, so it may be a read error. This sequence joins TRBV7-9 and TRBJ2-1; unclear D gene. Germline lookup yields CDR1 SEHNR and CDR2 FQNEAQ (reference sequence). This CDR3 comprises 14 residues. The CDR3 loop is CASSLASSYNGQFF. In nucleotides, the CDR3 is TGTGCCAGCAGCTTAGCAAGCTCCTACAATGGGCAGTTCTTC.

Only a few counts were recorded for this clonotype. CDR3 nucleotide sequence: TGTGCCAGCAGATACAGGGGGTCATCCTCTGGGGCCAACGTCCTGACTTTC. Translation: CASRYRGSSSGANVLTF. V gene TRBV7-9 combines with J gene TRBJ2-6; TRBD1 matches at 8 bases. With V trimmed by 6 bases and J by 0 bases, 7 bases remained unmatched. Germline V gene lookup returns CDR1 SEHNR and CDR2 FQNEAQ (reference sequence). The CDR3 is 17 amino acids.

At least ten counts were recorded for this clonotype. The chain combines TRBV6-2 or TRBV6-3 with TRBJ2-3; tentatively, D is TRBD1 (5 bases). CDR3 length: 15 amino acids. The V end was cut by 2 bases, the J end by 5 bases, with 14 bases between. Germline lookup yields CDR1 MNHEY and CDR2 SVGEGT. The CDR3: CASSYDDQGLDTQYF. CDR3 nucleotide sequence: TGTGCCAGCAGTTACGACGACCAGGGTTTAGATACGCAGTATTTT.

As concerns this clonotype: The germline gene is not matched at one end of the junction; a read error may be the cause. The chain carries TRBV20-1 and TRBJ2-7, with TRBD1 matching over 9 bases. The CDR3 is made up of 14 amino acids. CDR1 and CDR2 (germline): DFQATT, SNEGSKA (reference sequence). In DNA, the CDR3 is TGCGGTGCTGTAGACCGGGACAGGGTGTACGAGCGGTACTTC. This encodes CGAVDRDRVYERYF.

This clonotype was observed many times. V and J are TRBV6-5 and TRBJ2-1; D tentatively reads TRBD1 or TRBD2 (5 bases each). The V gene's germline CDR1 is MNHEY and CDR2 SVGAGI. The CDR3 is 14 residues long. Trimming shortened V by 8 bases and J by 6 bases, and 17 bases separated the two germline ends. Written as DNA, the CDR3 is TGTGCCAGCTCTGGGGGATTCTTCATCAATGAGCAGTTCTTC. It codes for CASSGGFFINEQFF.

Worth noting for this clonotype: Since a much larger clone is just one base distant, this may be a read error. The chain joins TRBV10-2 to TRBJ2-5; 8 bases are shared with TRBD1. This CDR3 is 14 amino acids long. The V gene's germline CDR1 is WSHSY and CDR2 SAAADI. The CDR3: CASNSRGLQEAQYF. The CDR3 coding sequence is TGCGCCAGCAATAGCAGGGGGCTACAAGAGGCCCAGTACTTC.

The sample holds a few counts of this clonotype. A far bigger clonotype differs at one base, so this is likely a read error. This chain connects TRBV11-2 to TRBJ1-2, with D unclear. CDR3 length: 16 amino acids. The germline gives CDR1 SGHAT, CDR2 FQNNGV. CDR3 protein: CASSFWEVGANYGCTF. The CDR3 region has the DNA TGTGCCAGCAGCTTTTGGGAGGTTGGAGCTAACTATGGCTGCACCTTC.

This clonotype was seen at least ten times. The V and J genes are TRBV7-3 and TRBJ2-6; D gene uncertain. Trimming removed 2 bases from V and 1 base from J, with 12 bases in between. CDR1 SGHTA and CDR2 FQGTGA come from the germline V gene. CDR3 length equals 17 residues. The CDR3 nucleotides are TGTGCCAGCAGCTTATGGCCAAGTAGTTCTGGGGCCAACGTCCTGACTTTC. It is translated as CASSLWPSSSGANVLTF.

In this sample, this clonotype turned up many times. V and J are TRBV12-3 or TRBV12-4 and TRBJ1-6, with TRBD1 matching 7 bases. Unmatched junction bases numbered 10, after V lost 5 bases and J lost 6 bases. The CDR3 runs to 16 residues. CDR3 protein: CASSARPGTANSPLHF. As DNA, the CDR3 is TGTGCCAGCAGTGCGCGCCCCGGGACAGCTAATTCACCCCTCCACTTT.

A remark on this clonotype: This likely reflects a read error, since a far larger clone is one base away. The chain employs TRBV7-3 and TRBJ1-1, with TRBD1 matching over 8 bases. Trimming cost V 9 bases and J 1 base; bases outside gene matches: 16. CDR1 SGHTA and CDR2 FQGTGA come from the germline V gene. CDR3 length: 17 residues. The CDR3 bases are TGTGCCAGGAGCCAACAGAGGACAGGGCGGGGGAACACTGAAGCTTTCTTT. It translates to CARSQQRTGRGNTEAFF. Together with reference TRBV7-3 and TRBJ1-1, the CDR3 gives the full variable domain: GAGVSQTPSNKVTEKGKYVELRCDPISGHTALYWYRQSLGQGPEFLIYFQGTGAADDSGLPNDRFFAVRPEGSVSTLKIQRTERGDSAVYLCARSQQRTGRGNTEAFFGQGTRLTVV.

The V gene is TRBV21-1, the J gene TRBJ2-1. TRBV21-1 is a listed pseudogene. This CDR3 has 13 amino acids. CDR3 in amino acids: CASSPLEDNEQFF. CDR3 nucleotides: TGTGCCAGCAGCCCCTTAGAGGACAATGAGCAGTTCTTC.